One and the same sample provided the 20 T cell receptor beta chains below, sequenced in a study of blood T cell repertoires in COVID-19 (dated by TCRdb to 2020 to 2022). Receptor libraries were prepared by the immunoSEQ multiplex PCR assay. Entries here come from immuneACCESS through TCRdb and include only in-frame sequences with V and J called. Some clones fail to appear in such tables; in the studies checked, an unresolved V gene covers under half of the shortfall, and the cause of the remainder is unknown. This sample has roughly 400,000 clones in its table, and less than 95% of those were observed once. Jointly, the top ten make up 0.6% of the sample. The sequenced sample was PBMCs or T cells enriched from blood (not recorded which). The receptors here all came from a man aged 18 to 35 who had recovered from COVID-19.

This clone was seen only once. The rearrangement uses TRBV4-1 and TRBJ1-4; 8 bases line up with TRBD1. Trimming at V came to 1 base and at J to 8 bases, leaving 6 bases not matched to a gene. The CDR3 extends over 15 amino acids. CDR1 and CDR2 from the germline V gene are MGHRA and YSYEKL. CDR3 coding DNA: TGCGCCAGCAGCCAAGTTCCAGGGGGCGCGGAAAAACTGTTTTTT. Translating gives CASSQVPGGAEKLFF.

This sequence joins TRBV15 and TRBJ2-3; TRBD2 aligns across 7 bases. The trim removed 4 bases at V and 6 bases at J, leaving 7 bases unmatched. CDR3 length: 14 amino acids. CDR1 and CDR2 from the germline V gene are LNHNV and YYDKDF (reference sequence). CDR3 DNA sequence: TGTGCCACCAGCAAGAGCGGGAAAGCGGATACGCAGTATTTT. This encodes CATSKSGKADTQYF.

A single count supports this clone. This rearrangement joins TRBV6-5 to TRBJ2-7; D possibly corresponds to TRBD2 (6 bases). The V end was cut by 4 bases, the J end by 2 bases, with 15 bases between. CDR1 and CDR2 (germline): MNHEY, SVGAGI. This CDR3 region has 15 residues. CDR3 sequence (DNA): TGTGCCAGCAGTTTTACAGCGGGTGGGCCCTACGAGCAGTACTTC. This gives the protein CASSFTAGGPYEQYF.

The CDR3 region has the DNA TGTGCCAGCAGCTTACTAAGCTTTCGGGGAGACACTGAAGCTTTCTTT. This encodes CASSLLSFRGDTEAFF. The V gene is TRBV11-2, the J gene TRBJ1-1; D gene uncertain. This CDR3 is built from 16 residues. V was pared by 2 bases and J by 3 bases, with 16 bases between. The germline CDR1 and CDR2 sequences are SGHAT and FQNNGV. The entire variable domain, with the rest obtained from reference TRBV11-2 and TRBJ1-1, is as follows: EAGVAQSPRYKIIEKRQSVAFWCNPISGHATLYWYQQILGQGPKLLIQFQNNGVVDDSQLPKDRFSAERLKGVDSTLKIQPAKLEDSAVYLCASSLLSFRGDTEAFFGQGTRLTVV.

V gene TRBV18 combines with J gene TRBJ1-5; 9 bases are shared with TRBD1. CDR1 is KGHSH, CDR2 LQKENI, per germline. The trim removed 3 bases at V and 5 bases at J, leaving 5 bases unmatched. The CDR3 contains 15 residues. CDR3: CASSPEDRGYQPQHF. The CDR3 nucleotides are TGTGCCAGCTCACCTGAGGACAGGGGTTATCAGCCCCAGCATTTT.

V is TRBV21-1 and J is TRBJ2-7; whether TRBD1, the table's D call, matches the DNA was not checked. TRBV21-1 is flagged as a pseudogene. The CDR3 totals 13 residues. In DNA, the CDR3 is TGTGCCAGCTTTTCCCCAGGGGCCCACGAGCAGTACTTC. Translated: CASFSPGAHEQYF.

This chain uses TRBV7-2 with TRBJ2-3, with TRBD2 identical over 9 bases. The CDR3 extends over 13 amino acids. The V gene's germline CDR1 is SGHTA and CDR2 FQGNSA. Trimming removed 3 bases from V and 8 bases from J; junction bases left unmatched: 3. The CDR3 nucleotides are TGTGCCAGCAGCTTCGAGACTAGCGGTACGCAGTATTTT. Translating gives CASSFETSGTQYF.

This chain links TRBV7-3 with TRBJ2-3, with TRBD1 matching over 8 bases. The CDR3 totals 21 residues. The germline CDR1 and CDR2 sequences are SGHTA and FQGTGA. V was pared by 5 bases and J by 1 base, with 23 bases of the junction left unmatched. CDR3: CASSPRSGGELLAGGTDTQYF. The CDR3 coding sequence is TGTGCCAGCAGCCCCCGGTCAGGGGGCGAGTTACTGGCTGGTGGCACAGATACGCAGTATTTT.

The chain combines TRBV6-1 with TRBJ1-2; TRBD1 is a possible D gene (5 bases). Germline V lookup: CDR1 MNHNS, CDR2 SASEGT. This CDR3 region has 11 residues. V shed 3 bases and J shed 11 bases, with 10 bases lying between them. For the CDR3, the DNA is TGTGCCAGCAGTGAGGACACCGGTTACACCTTC. It translates to CASSEDTGYTF.

This chain connects TRBV28 to TRBJ2-7, with 13 bases lining up with TRBD2. The CDR3 has 16 amino acids. With 5 bases clipped from V and 4 bases from J, the junction kept 8 bases outside the gene matches. Germline CDR1 is MDHEN and CDR2 is SYDVKM. Here the CDR3 reads CASSELAGGPLYEQYF. The CDR3 DNA follows: TGTGCCAGCAGTGAACTAGCGGGAGGGCCATTGTACGAGCAGTACTTC.

The table lists this clone with a count of one. The CDR3 DNA sequence: TGTGCCAGCAGTCCCGGACAGGGTAGAGGTGGCTACACCTTC. As protein: CASSPGQGRGGYTF. The J gene is TRBJ1-2, the V gene TRBV28; 8 positions agree with TRBD1. The trim removed 5 bases at V and 7 bases at J, leaving 9 bases unmatched. Germline loops: CDR1 MDHEN, CDR2 SYDVKM. This CDR3 contains 14 residues.

Only one count was recorded for this clone. V and J are TRBV27 and TRBJ2-3; TRBD1 might be the D (5 bases). Trimming took off 6 bases at V and 8 bases at J, with 15 bases between the two ends. CDR1 MNHEY and CDR2 SMNVEV come from the germline V gene (reference sequence). The CDR3 is made up of 13 amino acids. The CDR3 bases are TGTGCCAGCAGCCTTCAGGGTGTAGGTACGCAGTATTTT. Translated, it gives CASSLQGVGTQYF.

This rearrangement joins TRBV27 to TRBJ1-5, with D unresolved. V lost 6 bases and J 6 bases, leaving 18 bases between the germline ends. CDR1 and CDR2 from the germline V gene are MNHEY and SMNVEV (reference sequence). This CDR3 has 15 amino acids. The CDR3: CASSLIPGGGQPQHF. CDR3 coding DNA: TGTGCCAGCAGCCTTATTCCCGGCGGAGGTCAGCCCCAGCATTTT.

The chain employs TRBV28 and TRBJ1-1; D unclear. The germline V gene has CDR1 MDHEN and CDR2 SYDVKM. This CDR3 comprises 12 residues. V lost 4 bases, J lost 0 bases, and 3 bases lay in between. The CDR3 nucleotides read TGTGCCAGCAGTTCAATGAACACTGAAGCTTTCTTT. This gives the protein CASSSMNTEAFF.

This CDR3 reads CASSFRLAGTPEQYF. CDR3 in DNA: TGTGCCAGCAGTTTCCGACTAGCGGGAACTCCCGAGCAGTACTTC. The J gene is TRBJ2-7, the V gene TRBV28; the match to TRBD2 covers 11 bases. V shed 3 bases, J shed 6 bases, and the junction held 7 bases outside the gene matches. Germline CDR1 MDHEN, CDR2 SYDVKM. The CDR3 has 15 residues. The full variable domain, completed using reference TRBV28 and TRBJ2-7, is DVKVTQSSRYLVKRTGEKVFLECVQDMDHENMFWYRQDPGLGLRLIYFSYDVKMKEKGDIPEGYSVSREKKERFSLILESASTNQTSMYLCASSFRLAGTPEQYFGPGTRLTVT.

The chain has TRBV18 and TRBJ2-2, with 12 bases identical to TRBD1. Germline V gives CDR1 KGHSH, CDR2 LQKENI. The CDR3 sequence is 15 residues long. Germline trimming cut 6 bases from V and 5 bases from J; bases unmatched to any gene: 4. CDR3 residues: CASSLGQGATGELFF. CDR3 bases: TGTGCCAGCTCGCTGGGACAGGGGGCAACCGGGGAGCTGTTTTTT.

The rearrangement links TRBV5-4 to TRBJ1-2, with 9 bases that match TRBD1. Losses at the gene ends were 1 base for V and 7 bases for J; bases not matched to a gene: 2. CDR3 length: 13 residues. In germline, CDR1 is SGHNT, CDR2 YYREEE (reference sequence). CDR3 nucleotide sequence: TGTGCCAGCAGCTTGACAGGGGGCCGTGGCTACACCTTC. Protein product: CASSLTGGRGYTF.

The CDR3 reads CASSLGQAREKLFF. DNA of the CDR3: TGTGCCAGCAGTTTGGGACAGGCCAGGGAAAAACTGTTTTTT. The rearrangement joins TRBV28 to TRBJ1-4; 8 nucleotides align to TRBD1. Trimming cost V 3 bases and J 8 bases; bases outside gene matches: 5. The CDR3 is 14 residues long. Germline loops: CDR1 MDHEN, CDR2 SYDVKM.

The chain couples TRBV3-1 (or the pseudogene TRBV3-2) to TRBJ2-7; tentative D call: TRBD2 (5 bases). The V end lost 4 bases, the J end lost 0 bases, and 13 bases lay between the germline ends. The CDR3 runs 15 residues. In germline, CDR1 is LGHDT, CDR2 YNNKEL (reference sequence). The CDR3 DNA reads as TGTGCCAGCAGCCCACAGCGGAGACGCTCCTACGAGCAGTACTTC. Translating gives CASSPQRRRSYEQYF.

V gene TRBV11-2 combines with J gene TRBJ2-2, with D maybe TRBD2 (6 bases). CDR1 SGHAT and CDR2 FQNNGV come from the germline V gene. Trimming removed 7 bases at V and 4 bases at J, with 16 bases between. This CDR3 is 15 amino acids long. DNA of the CDR3: TGTGCCAGCACCCTGGTGGGGGGTGGCACCGGGGAGCTGTTTTTT. This sequence encodes CASTLVGGGTGELFF.